These 24 T cell receptor beta chains came from one sample sequenced in a study of PD-1 blockade in classical Hodgkin lymphoma. Some clones are missing from TCRdb's copy, which holds only in-frame ones; the method was immunoSEQ multiplex PCR. Here the sample spans 90,000 to 110,000 clones, roughly 89% being singletons. As for time point: cycle 4 day 1 (C4D1), after 5 to 7 weeks of nivolumab. Autologous stem cell transplantation was followed by relapse in every patient, and brentuximab vedotin exposure varied. The sequenced sample was peripheral blood mononuclear cells (PBMCs), obtained before the fourth cycle of nivolumab. These receptors were collected from a human donor with classical Hodgkin lymphoma.

The rearrangement joins TRBV5-1 to TRBJ1-1; D uncertain. This CDR3 contains 13 residues. CDR1 SGHRS and CDR2 YFSETQ come from the germline V gene. Trimming removed 8 bases from V and 5 bases from J, with 16 bases in between. The CDR3 sequence is CASLDPGVTEAFF. The CDR3 DNA sequence: TGCGCCAGTCTGGACCCTGGTGTTACTGAAGCTTTCTTT.

The chain employs TRBV29-1 and TRBJ1-4, with a tentative D call TRBD1 (5 bases). Germline V gene data show CDR1 as SQVTM and CDR2 as ANQGSEA. V gave up 6 bases and J gave up 4 bases, with 12 bases separating them. The CDR3 spans 13 residues. The CDR3 nucleotides are TGCAGCGTCCAGCGGGGCTTTAATGAAAAACTGTTTTTT. Amino acid sequence: CSVQRGFNEKLFF. The full variable domain, its missing parts supplied by reference TRBV29-1 and TRBJ1-4, is SAVISQKPSRDICQRGTSLTIQCQVDSQVTMMFWYRQQPGQSLTLIATANQGSEATYESGFVIDKFPISRPNLTFSTLTVSNMSPEDSSIYLCSVQRGFNEKLFFGSGTQLSVL.

The CDR3 region has the DNA TGTGCCAGCAGCTTAGTCCTGGACTACCCCTACGAGCAGTACTTC. Encoded protein: CASSLVLDYPYEQYF. This chain uses TRBV7-2 with TRBJ2-7, with D possibly being TRBD2 (6 bases). The V end lost 1 base, the J end lost 2 bases, and 12 bases lay between the germline ends. Germline V gene data show CDR1 as SGHTA and CDR2 as FQGNSA. The CDR3 has 15 residues.

The CDR3 reads CASSLSWGSYEQYF. The CDR3, as DNA: TGTGCCAGCAGTTTAAGTTGGGGCTCCTACGAGCAGTACTTC. The rearrangement joins TRBV27 to TRBJ2-7; unclear D gene. Germline assignment: CDR1 MNHEY and CDR2 SMNVEV (reference sequence). V was clipped by 2 bases and J by 0 bases, with 8 bases between them. This CDR3 region has 14 residues.

This chain links TRBV6-4 with TRBJ2-6; D is perhaps TRBD1 (6 bases). The CDR3 extends over 18 amino acids. V was shortened by 0 bases and J by 0 bases, with 12 bases between the two germline ends. Germline CDR1 is MRHNA and CDR2 is SNTAGT. CDR3: CASSDSGGTLSGANVLTF. In nucleotides, the CDR3 is TGTGCCAGCAGTGACTCTGGGGGCACCCTCTCTGGGGCCAACGTCCTGACTTTC.

The chain couples TRBV4-2 to TRBJ2-1, with 7 bases lining up with TRBD2. This CDR3 is 17 amino acids long. Germline values: CDR1 LGHNA, CDR2 YNFKEQ. Trimming at V came to 0 bases and at J to 4 bases, leaving 9 bases not matched to a gene. This chain's CDR3 is CASSQDTLQRGYNEQFF. The CDR3 DNA sequence: TGTGCCAGCAGCCAAGATACCCTCCAGCGGGGATACAATGAGCAGTTCTTC.

The genes are TRBV9 and TRBJ1-1, with 10 bases identical to TRBD1. Germline CDR1 is SGDLS and CDR2 is YYNGEE. This CDR3 is 17 amino acids long. J lost 1 base, V lost 0 bases, and 6 bases had no gene match. This CDR3 reads CASSVVGTGARNTEAFF. The CDR3, as DNA: TGTGCCAGCAGCGTAGTTGGGACAGGGGCCCGGAACACTGAAGCTTTCTTT.

The rearrangement links TRBV11-2 to TRBJ2-1; 7 bases match TRBD2. V lost 5 bases, J lost 2 bases, and 6 bases stayed unmatched. The germline V gene encodes CDR1 SGHAT and CDR2 FQNNGV. CDR3 size: 15 residues. DNA of the CDR3: TGTGCCAGCAGCGCCTCGGGGACTACCTACAATGAGCAGTTCTTC. Its translation: CASSASGTTYNEQFF.

In this sample, this clone turned up once. The genes are TRBV7-2 and TRBJ2-3; D ambiguous. The V and J ends lost 5 bases and 0 bases respectively, with 12 bases between them. CDR1 and CDR2 (germline): SGHTA, FQGNSA. This CDR3 spans 15 amino acids. CDR3 DNA: TGTGCCAGCAGCGATATTCCCCCAAGCACAGATACGCAGTATTTT. This gives the protein CASSDIPPSTDTQYF.

This clone was detected once. The DNA for the CDR3 is TGTGCCTGGAGTGTAGGGGCGGGGGGCACAGATACGCAGTATTTT. Protein: CAWSVGAGGTDTQYF. The chain joins TRBV30 to TRBJ2-3; 7 nucleotides match TRBD2. The CDR3 spans 15 residues. Germline CDR1 reads GTSNPN; CDR2 reads SVGIG (reference sequence). V trimming: 0 bases; J trimming: 1 base; junction bases outside the gene matches: 4.

This clone was picked up a small number of times. This chain joins TRBV7-6 and TRBJ1-1; D is undetermined. Looked up from germline, CDR1 is SGHVS and CDR2 is FNYEAQ. V lost 4 bases to trimming and J lost 6 bases, with 9 bases between them. CDR3 length equals 12 residues. The CDR3 sequence is CASSSEAPEAFF. The CDR3 coding sequence is TGTGCCAGCAGCTCGGAGGCCCCTGAAGCTTTCTTT.

The chain carries TRBV21-1 and TRBJ2-1; TRBD2, the D gene given by the table, was not confirmed from the DNA. TRBV21-1 is a pseudogene locus. This CDR3 comprises 16 residues. The CDR3 nucleotides read TGTGCCAGCAGCAAAGAAGTAGCGGGAGTGGGAAATGAGCAGTTCTTC. It yields the protein CASSKEVAGVGNEQFF.

The J gene is TRBJ1-3, the V gene TRBV27, with D hard to call. CDR1 and CDR2 from the germline V gene are MNHEY and SMNVEV (reference sequence). The CDR3 covers 14 residues. Trimming took off 7 bases at V and 0 bases at J, with 10 bases between the two ends. This CDR3 reads CASNGRDSGNTIYF. In DNA, the CDR3 is TGTGCCAGCAATGGACGGGACTCTGGAAACACCATATATTTT.

V and J are TRBV5-1 and TRBJ2-3; no definite D call. This CDR3 is built from 14 residues. The V and J ends lost 0 bases and 5 bases respectively, with 10 bases between them. Germline assignment: CDR1 SGHRS and CDR2 YFSETQ. This chain's CDR3 is CASSLENRGDTQYF. Here the CDR3 DNA reads TGCGCCAGCAGCTTGGAGAACCGCGGAGATACGCAGTATTTT.

In this sample, this clone turned up once. The rearrangement joins TRBV7-9 to TRBJ2-1; D is perhaps TRBD2 (7 bases). Germline loops: CDR1 SEHNR, CDR2 FQNEAQ (reference sequence). This CDR3 is 13 amino acids long. The V end was cut by 5 bases, the J end by 6 bases, with 11 bases between. The CDR3 DNA reads TGTGCCAGCAGCACTAGGGGGGGCAATGAGCAGTTCTTC. This translates into CASSTRGGNEQFF. The variable domain in full, completed from reference TRBV7-9 and TRBJ2-1, reads DTGVSQNPRHKITKRGQNVTFRCDPISEHNRLYWYRQTLGQGPEFLTYFQNEAQLEKSRLLSDRFSAERPKGSFSTLEIQRTEQGDSAMYLCASSTRGGNEQFFGPGTRLTVL.

The chain couples TRBV18 to TRBJ2-5; D may be TRBD1 (5 bases). The CDR3 length is 15 residues. In germline, CDR1 is KGHSH, CDR2 LQKENI. Trimming took 4 bases from V and 2 from J, leaving 14 bases between them. The CDR3 bases are TGTGCCAGCTCACTCTCGCAGGGCCTACAAGAGACCCAGTACTTC. This sequence encodes CASSLSQGLQETQYF.

CDR3 DNA: TGTGCCAGCAGGACGGCAACTGAAGCTTTCTTT. This codes for CASRTATEAFF. The chain carries TRBV6-6 and TRBJ1-1; D is unclear. The CDR3 has 11 residues. The germline V gene has CDR1 MNHNY and CDR2 SVGAGI (reference sequence). Between the trimmed V and J ends, which lost 6 bases and 5 bases, there was a span of 7 bases.

The chain links TRBV6-5 to TRBJ1-1; perhaps TRBD1 as D (6 bases). Trimming shortened V by 5 bases and J by 2 bases, and 9 bases separated the two germline ends. CDR1 is MNHEY, CDR2 SVGAGI, per germline. The CDR3 has 13 amino acids. CDR3: CASSGTPNTEAFF. CDR3 DNA: TGTGCCAGCAGTGGGACACCTAACACTGAAGCTTTCTTT.

The chain uses TRBV5-1 and TRBJ1-1; 8 bases agree with TRBD1. From germline, CDR1 is SGHRS and CDR2 YFSETQ. Trimming removed 4 bases from V and 2 bases from J; junction bases left unmatched: 7. This CDR3 has 15 residues. CDR3 protein: CASSVETGVNTEAFF. DNA for the CDR3: TGCGCCAGCAGCGTAGAGACAGGGGTAAACACTGAAGCTTTCTTT.

This chain joins TRBV5-1 and TRBJ2-5, with D possibly TRBD2 on 6 matching bases. The germline V and J ends were trimmed by 0 bases and 5 bases, with 11 bases remaining between them. The length of the CDR3 is 14 residues. The germline V gene has CDR1 SGHRS and CDR2 YFSETQ. The CDR3 spells CASSLGRARETQYF. Here the CDR3 DNA reads TGCGCCAGCAGCTTGGGGAGGGCCCGGGAGACCCAGTACTTC.

The V call is TRBV2, the J call TRBJ1-5; D unresolved. Trimming stripped 4 bases from V and 9 bases from J, with 13 bases between. This CDR3 is 13 amino acids long. Germline values: CDR1 SNHLY, CDR2 FYNNEI. CDR3 region: CASSVGGQGPQHF. The CDR3 nucleotides are TGTGCCAGCAGTGTCGGCGGTCAAGGGCCCCAGCATTTT.

The chain has TRBV19 and TRBJ1-1, with D possibly TRBD1 on 5 matching bases. The V gene's germline CDR1 is LNHDA and CDR2 SQIVND (reference sequence). With 6 bases removed from V and 1 base from J, the gap between germline ends came to 15 bases. The CDR3 loop spans 15 amino acids. CDR3 DNA sequence: TGTGCCAGTAGCGTTGGAGTAACAGGGAACACTGAAGCTTTCTTT. It specifies CASSVGVTGNTEAFF.

This clone came up once. V gene TRBV10-3 combines with J gene TRBJ2-7; possible D gene TRBD1, 5 bases. The V gene's germline CDR1 is ENHRY and CDR2 SYGVKD. V was cut by 6 bases and J by 5 bases, with 14 bases left in between. The CDR3 runs to 13 residues. For the CDR3, the DNA is TGTGCCATCAGACACGACAGCTATAACGAGCAGTACTTC. Residues: CAIRHDSYNEQYF.

The chain recombines TRBV6-5 with TRBJ2-7; D remains unclear. Germline V lookup: CDR1 MNHEY, CDR2 SVGAGI. CDR3 length: 15 amino acids. V lost 0 bases, J lost 3 bases, and 12 bases lay in between. The DNA for the CDR3 is TGTGCCAGCAGTTACTCAGGAGCCACGGACTACGAGCAGTACTTC. It specifies CASSYSGATDYEQYF.